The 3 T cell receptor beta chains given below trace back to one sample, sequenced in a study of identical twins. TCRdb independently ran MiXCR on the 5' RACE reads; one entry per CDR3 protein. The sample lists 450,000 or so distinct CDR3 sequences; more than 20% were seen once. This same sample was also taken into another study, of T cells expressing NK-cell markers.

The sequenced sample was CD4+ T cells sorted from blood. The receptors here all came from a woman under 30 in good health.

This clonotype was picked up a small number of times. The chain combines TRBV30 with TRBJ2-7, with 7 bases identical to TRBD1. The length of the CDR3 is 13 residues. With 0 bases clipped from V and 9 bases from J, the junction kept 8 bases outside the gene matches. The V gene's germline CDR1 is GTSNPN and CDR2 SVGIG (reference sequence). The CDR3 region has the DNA TGTGCCTGGAGTGTACAGGGGAGAAATGTGCAGTACTTC. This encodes CAWSVQGRNVQYF.

CDR3 loop: CSVLAPGRDIQYF. For the CDR3, the DNA is TGCAGCGTTCTTGCCCCGGGACGGGACATTCAGTACTTC. This chain connects TRBV29-1 to TRBJ2-4; the D call may be TRBD1 or TRBD2 (5 bases each). There are 13 residues in the CDR3. V dropped 5 bases and J dropped 8 bases, with 16 bases sitting between them. Germline CDR1 reads SQVTM; CDR2 reads ANQGSEA.

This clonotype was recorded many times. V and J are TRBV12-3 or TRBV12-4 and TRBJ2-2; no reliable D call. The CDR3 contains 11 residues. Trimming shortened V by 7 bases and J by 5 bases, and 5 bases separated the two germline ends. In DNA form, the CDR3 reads TGTGCCAGCAAAGGGACCGGGGAGCTGTTTTTT. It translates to CASKGTGELFF.